What follows describes a single TCR beta chain. This specimen belongs to a study of neoadjuvant anti-PD-1 for oral cavity cancer. Across the whole study: Nivolumab at 3 mg/kg was mostly given biweekly, three to four doses, pre-surgery. Non-progressing patients received a fourth nivolumab dose near day 43, then surgery on days 50-56.

The time point: after neoadjuvant nivolumab, at surgical resection. Analysis of PBMCs was direct, with no culture step. Blood libraries mostly used about 500 ng genomic DNA, six replicates each. Profiling relied on immunoSEQ multiplex PCR, and the TCRdb table lists in-frame clones only, not all of them. The sample yields about 14,000 clones, 60% to 75% seen once. The TCR sequence derives from a person between 35 and 79 years old with oral cavity squamous cell carcinoma. Sequenced material: PBMCs, taken after nivolumab (anti-PD-1) treatment.

The CDR3 reads CASSVETFPDPSNYGYTF. Written as DNA, the CDR3 is TGTGCCAGCAGCGTAGAGACTTTCCCGGACCCTTCTAACTATGGCTACACCTTC. The rearrangement joins TRBV9 to TRBJ1-2; D is uncertain. CDR3 length equals 18 residues. Germline V CDR1 and CDR2: SGDLS, YYNGEE. V lost 0 bases and J lost 0, with 18 bases in between.